The text below deals with one T cell receptor beta chain. Per the germline V gene, CDR1 is MNHEY and CDR2 is SVGEGT. V was pared by 6 bases and J by 0 bases, with 10 bases of the junction left unmatched. The CDR3 covers 16 residues. This sample was taken from a study of blood T cell repertoires in COVID-19. Whole-study context: The origin of the acute and convalescent COVID-19 samples was the United States, Italy and Spain. The cDNA or gDNA used as material had been derived from T cells, B-cell-depleted T cells, or PBMCs.

The protocol was immunoSEQ multiplex PCR, while the TCRdb copy is restricted to in-frame clones and leaves out a portion. The profile shows around 160,000 clones, 75% to 90% of them singletons. Participant-given clinical history determined each cohort assignment. Sequences were obtained from PBMCs or T cells enriched from blood (not recorded which). The rearrangement uses TRBV6-2 or TRBV6-3 and TRBJ2-7; 8 bases are a match to TRBD2. The receptor was isolated from a woman aged 40-49 years who had been exposed to COVID-19. The CDR3 DNA is TGTGCCAGCAGCCGAGTGGGCGGGGGGACCTCCTACGAGCAGTACTTC. Protein sequence: CASSRVGGGTSYEQYF.